These 4 T cell receptor beta chains were sequenced from one sample in a study of T cell responses to AZD1222 COVID-19 vaccine (dated by TCRdb to the early 2020s). The time point label, read with the paper, signifies: baseline before first vaccination. Library construction relied on the immunoSEQ multiplex PCR assay. TCRdb stores this immuneACCESS table with in-frame sequences only. Part of the clones is absent; in the studies checked, under half of the shortfall reflects unresolved V genes, and no reason is known for the rest. Counted in this sample were fewer than 250,000 clones; 85% to 95% of them appeared once. The ten largest make up about 1.2% of the sample. This specimen consisted of peripheral blood, obtained on day 0 of AZD1222 vaccination. These receptors originate from an adult in good health.

The CDR3 DNA reads TGTGCCAGCAGCTTATACCAGAGGACAGGGGGCGAGGATGGCTACACCTTC. This codes for CASSLYQRTGGEDGYTF. The chain recombines TRBV7-8 with TRBJ1-2, with TRBD1 matching over 11 bases. With 2 bases clipped from V and 6 bases from J, the junction kept 11 bases outside the gene matches. CDR1 and CDR2 from the germline V gene are SGHVS and FQNEAQ. CDR3 size: 17 residues.

The chain uses TRBV11-2 and TRBJ1-2; D is ambiguous. The CDR3 totals 12 residues. Germline V gene data show CDR1 as SGHAT and CDR2 as FQNNGV. V was trimmed by 4 bases and J by 4 bases, leaving 7 bases between them. The DNA for the CDR3 is TGTGCCAGCAGCTCAGGACGCTATGGCTACACCTTC. As protein: CASSSGRYGYTF.

This rearrangement joins TRBV7-2 to TRBJ2-1, with D uncertain. Trimming removed 7 bases from V and 6 bases from J, with 13 bases in between. CDR1 and CDR2 from the germline V gene are SGHTA and FQGNSA. The CDR3 length is 13 residues. The CDR3 protein is CASTSNALNEQFF. CDR3 coding DNA: TGTGCCAGCACCTCAAACGCCCTCAATGAGCAGTTCTTC.

The chain has TRBV9 and TRBJ2-1, with D possibly being TRBD1 or TRBD2 (5 bases each). V dropped 2 bases and J dropped 0 bases, with 9 bases sitting between them. The germline V gene encodes CDR1 SGDLS and CDR2 YYNGEE. This CDR3 is built from 15 residues. DNA for the CDR3: TGTGCCAGCAGCGTCCGGGGCTCCTCCTACAATGAGCAGTTCTTC. Encoded protein: CASSVRGSSYNEQFF.